A selection of T cell receptor beta chains follows, all from one sample in a study of blood T cell repertoires in COVID-19. Produced via immunoSEQ multiplex PCR; TCRdb's table is partial and in-frame only. The top ten hold roughly 28% of the sample, which has about 180,000 clones, nearly 80% seen once. Sequenced material: peripheral blood. These receptors all stem from a woman in her 70s with acute or convalescent COVID-19. Both conserved end residues are part of each CDR3. The D gene is left open where the match is weak. For some rows the clone size is stated as once, few or many, or as a class when expanded; others skip it.

j_call clone_size d_call v_call cdr3_aa cdr3_nt
TRBJ2-2 . TRBD1 TRBV30 CAWRTGGAGELFF TGTGCCTGGAGGACAGGGGGGGCCGGGGAGCTGTTTTTT
TRBJ2-7 . . TRBV19 CATQSRNYEQYF TGTGCCACCCAGAGCAGGAATTACGAGCAGTACTTC
TRBJ1-5 once . TRBV30 CAWSSGIDQPQHF TGTGCCTGGAGTTCAGGGATTGACCAGCCCCAGCATTTT
TRBJ2-2 few . TRBV19 CASNKGWDKNTGELFF TGTGCCAGTAACAAAGGGTGGGACAAGAACACCGGGGAGCTGTTTTTT
TRBJ2-5 . TRBD2 TRBV4-1 CASSPGSSGGLTQYF TGCGCCAGCAGCCCCGGGTCAAGCGGGGGCCTGACCCAGTACTTC
TRBJ2-7 . . TRBV2 CASSGARFYEQYF TGTGCCAGCAGTGGGGCCCGTTTCTACGAGCAGTACTTC
TRBJ2-5 . . TRBV5-1 CASSLAAETQYF TGCGCCAGCAGCTTGGCAGCGGAGACCCAGTACTTC
TRBJ1-2 . . TRBV3-1/TRBV3-2 CASSKRGPTSNYGYTF TGTGCCAGCAGCAAAAGGGGCCCCACCTCTAACTATGGCTACACCTTC
TRBJ2-1 . . TRBV24-1 CATSDPGQQQFF TGTGCCACCAGTGATCCAGGACAGCAGCAGTTCTTC
TRBJ2-3 . . TRBV19 CASSTVRTDTQYF TGTGCCAGTAGTACTGTTCGGACAGATACGCAGTATTTT